In its sample, the clone carrying this T cell receptor (beta chain) was seen a few times. Its specificity is not known. The data were taken from a study of shared clonotypes between healthy human individuals. General study results and limits: Some clonotypes were shared by all four sorted-subset donors, while others were not shared. The non-shared ones had lower generation probabilities than the shared ones.

The V and J ends lost 1 base and 4 bases, in that order; junction bases with no gene match: 2. CDR1 and CDR2 (germline): GTSNPN, SVGIG (reference sequence). This CDR3 has 13 amino acids. This table comes from immunoSEQ multiplex PCR, and its TCRdb copy is limited to in-frame clones, with some not included. The table has roughly 1 million clones, approximately 76% seen once. CD4+ cell separation produced CD45RA+ naive and CD45RA-negative memory subsets. The J gene is TRBJ1-1, the V gene TRBV30, with 8 bases fitting TRBD1. Sample: memory CD4+ T cells sorted from blood. Specified subset: CD45RA-negative fraction. This clonotype originated in a man between 18 and 29 years old in good health. CDR3 sequence reads: CAWSGQGPTEAFF. CDR3 DNA: TGTGCCTGGAGTGGACAGGGGCCCACTGAAGCTTTCTTT.